The 12 T cell receptor beta chains below all came from one sample that was sequenced in a study of T cell responses to AZD1222 COVID-19 vaccine. Libraries were prepared by immunoSEQ multiplex PCR; TCRdb keeps only in-frame clonotypes and omits some of them. Of about 97,000 clones in the sample, roughly nine tenths are singletons; the top ten hold 16%. Sequencing used peripheral blood, obtained on day 0 of AZD1222 vaccination. Receptor source: an adult in good health.

The chain has TRBV5-8 and TRBJ2-7; 8 nucleotides agree with TRBD1. CDR3 length equals 14 residues. Losses at the gene ends were 3 bases for V and 2 bases for J; bases not matched to a gene: 4. Germline CDR1 is SGHTS and CDR2 is YDEGEE. The CDR3 sequence is CASSWGTGTYEQYF. The CDR3, as DNA: TGTGCCAGCAGCTGGGGGACAGGAACCTACGAGCAGTACTTC.

This sequence joins TRBV3-1 (or the pseudogene TRBV3-2) and TRBJ2-1, with D possibly being TRBD1 (6 bases). The CDR3 runs 17 residues. With 1 base removed from V and 12 bases from J, the gap between germline ends came to 25 bases. Germline V gene data show CDR1 as LGHDT and CDR2 as YNNKEL (reference sequence). The CDR3 protein is CASSQVIFQASQGSQFF. CDR3 sequence (DNA): TGTGCCAGCAGCCAAGTAATTTTTCAGGCTAGCCAGGGGTCGCAGTTCTTC.

The count of this clone is one. V usage is TRBV5-1 and J usage is TRBJ2-7; no firm D call. Per germline, CDR1 SGHRS and CDR2 YFSETQ. Deletions cut 4 bases from V and 0 bases from J, with 17 bases between. The CDR3 runs to 16 residues. CDR3 bases: TGCGCCAGCAGCCCAGGATCCACGACCATCTCCTACGAGCAGTACTTC. This gives the protein CASSPGSTTISYEQYF.

The gene calls are TRBV5-4 and TRBJ1-5, with D possibly TRBD1 on 5 matching bases. The CDR3 runs 14 residues. V dropped 4 bases and J dropped 3 bases, with 11 bases sitting between them. Per the germline V gene, CDR1 is SGHNT and CDR2 is YYREEE (reference sequence). CDR3 in amino acids: CASSPDGTNQPQHF. The CDR3 DNA is TGTGCCAGCAGCCCTGATGGGACCAATCAGCCCCAGCATTTT.

The chain links TRBV2 to TRBJ1-4, with no clear D. The CDR3 has 13 residues. Per germline, CDR1 SNHLY and CDR2 FYNNEI. The V and J ends lost 5 bases and 5 bases respectively, with 9 bases between them. This CDR3 is CASSRQYNEKLFF. The CDR3 DNA reads TGTGCCAGCAGTAGGCAGTACAATGAAAAACTGTTTTTT.

The CDR3 loop is CASSLGPSGSSYNEQFF. The CDR3 region has the DNA TGCGCCAGCAGCTTGGGCCCTAGCGGGAGCTCCTACAATGAGCAGTTCTTC. This chain uses TRBV5-1 with TRBJ2-1; 10 bases fit TRBD2. Germline lookup yields CDR1 SGHRS and CDR2 YFSETQ. This CDR3 spans 17 amino acids. V lost 0 bases to trimming and J lost 0 bases; unmatched junction nucleotides: 3. Combining the CDR3 with reference TRBV5-1 and TRBJ2-1 gives the whole variable domain KAGVTQTPRYLIKTRGQQVTLSCSPISGHRSVSWYQQTPGQGLQFLFEYFSETQRNKGNFPGRFSGRQFSNSRSEMNVSTLELGDSALYLCASSLGPSGSSYNEQFFGPGTRLTVL.

V gene TRBV30 combines with J gene TRBJ2-7, with D perhaps TRBD1 or TRBD2 (6 bases each). Trimming removed 0 bases at V and 3 bases at J, with 12 bases between. Per the germline V gene, CDR1 is GTSNPN and CDR2 is SVGIG (reference sequence). The length of the CDR3 is 14 residues. CDR3 in DNA: TGTGCCTGGAGTGTACGCGGGACAAACTACGAGCAGTACTTC. Its translation is CAWSVRGTNYEQYF.

This chain links TRBV9 with TRBJ2-1, with TRBD2 matching over 10 bases. The CDR3 consists of 15 residues. Germline V gives CDR1 SGDLS, CDR2 YYNGEE. With V trimmed by 0 bases and J by 9 bases, 6 bases remained unmatched. Written as DNA, the CDR3 is TGTGCCAGCAGCGTAGACCTAGCGGGAGATACTGAGCAGTTCTTC. Protein product: CASSVDLAGDTEQFF. The full variable domain, rest sourced from reference TRBV9 and TRBJ2-1, is DSGVTQTPKHLITATGQRVTLRCSPRSGDLSVYWYQQSLDQGLQFLIQYYNGEERAKGNILERFSAQQFPDLHSELNLSSLELGDSALYFCASSVDLAGDTEQFFGPGTRLTVL.

The V gene is TRBV19, the J gene TRBJ1-1, with D tentatively TRBD1 (5 bases). Per the germline V gene, CDR1 is LNHDA and CDR2 is SQIVND (reference sequence). Between the trimmed V and J ends, which lost 4 bases and 3 bases, there was a span of 12 bases. This CDR3 is 14 amino acids long. The CDR3 bases are TGTGCCAGTAGTACTCCTGGGACCTACACTGAAGCTTTCTTT. Its protein product is CASSTPGTYTEAFF.

The chain uses TRBV18 and TRBJ1-1; D is uncertain. The ends were cut back, 2 bases at V and 4 bases at J, with 8 bases in the middle. The CDR3 spans 13 residues. From germline, CDR1 is KGHSH and CDR2 LQKENI. The CDR3 DNA follows: TGTGCCAGCTCACCAATACAAGGCACTGAAGCTTTCTTT. This encodes CASSPIQGTEAFF.

The CDR3, as DNA: TGTGCCAGCAGCTTTGGGAATTTGGGACAGGGAGTGAACTATGGCTACACCTTC. This gives the protein CASSFGNLGQGVNYGYTF. The J gene is TRBJ1-2, the V gene TRBV5-6, with TRBD1 matching 9 bases. Germline CDR1 SGHDT, CDR2 YYEEEE. The CDR3 is 18 residues long. With V trimmed by 2 bases and J by 2 bases, 13 bases remained unmatched.

CDR3 region: CASSSPGVSEAFF. CDR3 nucleotides: TGTGCCAGCAGTTCCCCGGGGGTGTCTGAAGCTTTCTTT. The chain employs TRBV28 and TRBJ1-1; perhaps TRBD1 as D (5 bases). Trimming removed 4 bases from V and 6 bases from J, with 12 bases in between. This CDR3 spans 13 amino acids. Germline V gene data show CDR1 as MDHEN and CDR2 as SYDVKM.